This T cell receptor beta chain was sequenced during a study of human T cells and chemical hapten exposure. This clonotype was seen more than once but under ten times. Its antigen is currently unknown. General observations from the study: Donor immune responses may differ from healthy people's, since all donors had alopecia. While controls formed fewer of them, expanded TCRs formed significantly more large CDR3 similarity clusters. No shift was seen in TCRs above 1 in 1000 frequency with DPC sensitization.

TCRdb re-called the RACE reads with MiXCR, one entry per CDR3 protein. The top ten hold about 8.2% of the sample, which has about 300,000 distinct CDR3 sequences, around 5% seen once. As to time point: pre-sensitization, week 0. Treatment noted: therapeutic diphenylcyclopropenone sensitization with weekly scalp DPC. Trimming removed 1 base at V and 0 bases at J, with 4 bases between. The CDR3 has 14 amino acids. Germline CDR1 LGHDT, CDR2 YNNKEL (reference sequence). Source: whole blood, taken in connection with sensitization to the hapten diphenylcyclopropenone (DPC). The TCR sequence derives from a woman under 30 with alopecia areata. Some clones in this sample may be carry-over from other donors' samples. The V and J genes are TRBV3-1 and TRBJ1-3; D gene uncertain. As DNA, the CDR3 is TGTGCCAGCAGCCAAGTAGGCTCTGGAAACACCATATATTTT. Translation gives CASSQVGSGNTIYF.